The T cell receptor beta chain described here comes from a study of cytomegalovirus exposure and HLA in healthy donors. Study context: Of the donors genotyped, several hundred in all, 80% to 85% fell in the Caucasian-associated ancestry cluster. General observations from the study: No immune exposure information besides CMV serostatus was available.

Germline assignment: CDR1 MNHEY and CDR2 SVGAGI. The CDR3 spans 13 residues. V was cut by 6 bases and J by 6 bases, with 13 bases left in between. With respect to this clone: Antigen unknown.

Researchers ran the PCR with 60 Vbeta and 13 Jbeta primers. Clones were sequenced by immunoSEQ multiplex PCR, and TCRdb holds only the in-frame ones, with some missing. The sample carries under 200,000 clones, over 70% recorded once. This sequence joins TRBV6-5 and TRBJ2-3; D ambiguous. Specimen: PBMCs. The receptor's source is a woman aged 30 to 39 in good health and CMV-seronegative. CDR3 nucleotide sequence: TGTGCCAGCAGGCACAACGATGTGGATACGCAGTATTTT. Its translation is CASRHNDVDTQYF.